This entry is about one T cell receptor beta chain. Its target is not known. Ten milliliters of peripheral blood were drawn from each donor. These data are taken from a study of blood T cells in healthy people across ages. Findings and caveats of the study: Greater diversity and more naive CD4+ cells were seen in long-lived donors than in aged donors. Roughly linear age-related decline in beta diversity appeared, significant by age around 42. A strong correlation was seen between TCR beta diversity and naive T cell percentage.

A sample-barcoded 5' primer and a J-beta primer mix were used in a second PCR of roughly 7 to 11 cycles. TCRdb reanalysed the 5' RACE reads using MiXCR and keeps one entry per CDR3 protein. Of roughly 1.7 million distinct CDR3 sequences in the sample, almost 35% are singletons; the top ten hold about 11%. The source of this sequence is a woman aged 30 to 39 in good health. The source material was blood.

CDR3 loop: CASIDPGDGYTF. CDR3 bases: TGTGCCAGCATCGACCCAGGCGATGGCTACACCTTC. The chain carries TRBV6-2 or TRBV6-3 and TRBJ1-2; D unclear. V gave up 7 bases and J gave up 6 bases, with 12 bases separating them. The CDR3 is 12 residues long. Germline assignment: CDR1 MNHEY and CDR2 SVGEGT.